The clone carrying this T cell receptor (beta chain) was seen at least ten times. This record comes from a study of spatial heterogeneity in lung cancer. Study-wide context: The study observed each unique TCR and UMI combination more than ten times on average in raw reads.

The CDR3 sequence is 14 residues long. In germline, CDR1 is LNHDA, CDR2 SQIVND (reference sequence). The V end lost 5 bases, the J end lost 7 bases, and 15 bases lay between the germline ends. Using its own MiXCR run on the 5' RACE reads, TCRdb lists one record per CDR3 protein. Of around 25,000 distinct CDR3 sequences in the sample, 5% to 5.5% were seen once. Time point noted: blood at routine non-recurrence follow-up after resection. The input for sequencing was PBMCs, taken at follow-up. The genes are TRBV19 and TRBJ1-5; perhaps TRBD1 as D (5 bases). This receptor was obtained from a female donor with early-stage non-small cell lung cancer. Here the CDR3 DNA reads TGTGCCAGTAGTGAGGCGTCAGGGTCCCAGCCCCAGCATTTT. Encoded protein: CASSEASGSQPQHF.